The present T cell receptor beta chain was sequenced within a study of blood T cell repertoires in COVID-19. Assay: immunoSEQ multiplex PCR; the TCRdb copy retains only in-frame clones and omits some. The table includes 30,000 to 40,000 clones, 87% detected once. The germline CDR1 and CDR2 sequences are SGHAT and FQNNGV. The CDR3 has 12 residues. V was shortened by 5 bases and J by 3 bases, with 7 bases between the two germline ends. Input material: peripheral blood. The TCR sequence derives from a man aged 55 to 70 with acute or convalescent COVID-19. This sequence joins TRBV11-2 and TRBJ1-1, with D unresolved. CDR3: CASSRHDTEAFF. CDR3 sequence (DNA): TGTGCCAGCAGCAGACATGACACTGAAGCTTTCTTT.